What follows are 10 T cell receptor beta chains derived from one specimen sequenced in a study of T cells in Graves' hyperthyroidism and ophthalmopathy. RNA transcripts served as the template for amplifying TCR beta CDR3 regions. With the HTBI primer set, the TCR CDR3 went through a first round of RT-PCR. TCRdb recomputed calls from the multiplex PCR reads with MiXCR, one row per CDR3 protein. The sample contains 300,000 to 450,000 distinct CDR3 sequences, approximately 18% of which appear only once. Source material: blood. The receptors here all came from a woman in her forties with Graves' ophthalmopathy.

At least ten counts were recorded for this clonotype. The chain has TRBV12-3 or TRBV12-4 and TRBJ2-3, with TRBD2 matching 9 bases. This CDR3 spans 17 amino acids. The ends lost 3 bases at V and 2 bases at J; junction bases unmatched: 9. The CDR3 region is CASSFLGGRAVTDTQYF. The CDR3 DNA reads TGTGCCAGCAGTTTCCTCGGCGGGAGGGCTGTCACAGATACGCAGTATTTT.

This clonotype was detected ten times or more. J is TRBJ2-1 and V is TRBV5-1; 10 positions match TRBD2. V lost 4 bases, J lost 4 bases, and 5 bases stayed unmatched. The length of the CDR3 is 15 residues. Per germline, CDR1 SGHRS and CDR2 YFSETQ. In DNA form, the CDR3 reads TGCGCCAGCAGCCTCCAGCGGGAGGGATACAATGAGCAGTTCTTC. Its protein product is CASSLQREGYNEQFF.

This clonotype has ten or more counts. The chain uses TRBV11-1 and TRBJ1-1; D ambiguous. The CDR3 runs 11 residues. Germline CDR1 SGHAT, CDR2 FQDESV (reference sequence). The germline V and J ends were trimmed by 3 bases and 8 bases, with 7 bases remaining between them. As DNA, the CDR3 is TGTGCCAGCAGCTTCCTAGGGGAAGCTTTCTTT. This gives the protein CASSFLGEAFF.

This clonotype was counted at least ten times. The chain employs TRBV2 and TRBJ1-2, with D unresolved. Germline V CDR1 and CDR2: SNHLY, FYNNEI. There are 13 residues in the CDR3. Deletions cut 3 bases from V and 3 bases from J, with 8 bases between. CDR3 DNA: TGTGCCAGCAGTGACGGATTCGACTATGGCTACACCTTC. Translating gives CASSDGFDYGYTF.

This clonotype was detected ten times or more. A much more abundant neighbour one base away suggests this may be a read error. The chain has TRBV19 and TRBJ1-1; D perhaps matches TRBD1 (5 bases). The germline CDR1 and CDR2 sequences are LNHDA and SQIVND (reference sequence). The CDR3 runs 11 residues. The CDR3 bases are TGTGCCAGCGCGGGGGGACCTGAAGCTTCCTTT. Translation gives CASAGGPEASF.

The chain combines TRBV28 with TRBJ2-7; 7 bases match TRBD2. Germline CDR1 and CDR2: MDHEN and SYDVKM. The CDR3 length is 14 residues. V shed 3 bases and J 3 bases; nucleotides not matched to a gene: 5. Here the CDR3 reads CASSFPGRFYEQYF. The CDR3 DNA reads TGTGCCAGCAGTTTTCCCGGGAGGTTCTACGAGCAGTACTTC.

This clonotype appeared once. A read error may produce the germline difference seen at one junction end. The chain carries TRBV6-2 or TRBV6-3 and TRBJ2-7, with TRBD1 matching 7 bases. Germline CDR1 reads MNHEY; CDR2 reads SVGEGT. This CDR3 contains 15 residues. CDR3 sequence: CATSDSGQNSYEQYF. The CDR3, as DNA: TGTGCCACCAGTGACTCGGGACAGAACTCCTACGAGCAGTACTTC.

This clonotype appeared a few times. The chain combines TRBV10-3 with TRBJ2-2, with TRBD2 identical over 11 bases. V dropped 2 bases and J dropped 8; count of bases not matched to a gene: 16. Germline V gene sequence: CDR1 ENHRY, CDR2 SYGVKD. The CDR3 consists of 19 residues. DNA for the CDR3: TGTGCCATCAGTGAGCCGGAGGGTCTAGCGGGAGGAAGGAGTGGGGAGCTGTTTTTT. This gives the protein CAISEPEGLAGGRSGELFF.

This clonotype was recorded at least ten times. The chain links TRBV19 to TRBJ2-2; TRBD1 matches at 8 bases. The CDR3 loop spans 15 amino acids. In germline, CDR1 is LNHDA, CDR2 SQIVND (reference sequence). V lost 10 bases to trimming and J lost 4 bases; unmatched junction nucleotides: 11. The CDR3 region is CATGQGATITGELFF. For the CDR3, the DNA is TGTGCCACCGGCCAGGGGGCGACGATCACCGGGGAGCTGTTTTTT.

This clonotype appeared many times. This chain connects TRBV6-2 or TRBV6-3 to TRBJ1-1; perhaps TRBD1 as D (5 bases). The V end was cut by 7 bases, the J end by 6 bases, with 18 bases between. The CDR3 spans 14 residues. CDR1 is MNHEY, CDR2 SVGEGT, per germline. The CDR3: CASTRWGPSSEAFF. The CDR3 coding sequence is TGTGCCAGCACCCGGTGGGGACCATCGTCTGAAGCTTTCTTT.